One sample yielded the 7 T cell receptor beta chains listed below, sequenced in a study of cytomegalovirus exposure and HLA in healthy donors. Repertoires were generated with immunoSEQ multiplex PCR, while TCRdb's copy carries only in-frame clones and drops some. The data hold approximately 260,000 clones, with about 90% observed a single time. The sample consisted of PBMCs. All receptors derive from a woman aged 25 to 45 in good health and CMV-seropositive.

This chain uses TRBV9 with TRBJ2-5, with a weak D call TRBD2 (6 bases). Germline CDR1 reads SGDLS; CDR2 reads YYNGEE. CDR3 length equals 13 residues. V lost 4 bases and J 3 bases, leaving 10 bases between the germline ends. CDR3 in DNA: TGTGCCAGCAGCTGGAGGGTCGAAGAGACCCAGTACTTC. Translation: CASSWRVEETQYF.

Points on this clone: Germline and junction disagree at one end, which may indicate a read error. The rearrangement links TRBV7-7 to TRBJ2-3, with TRBD1 identical over 8 bases. The CDR3 sequence is 16 residues long. Germline V gene sequence: CDR1 SSHAT, CDR2 FNYEAQ (reference sequence). CDR3 region: CASSPGTGPSTDTQYF. DNA for the CDR3: TGTGCTAGCAGCCCGGGGACAGGACCTAGCACAGATACGCAGTATTTT.

V usage is TRBV27 and J usage is TRBJ2-2; TRBD1 matches 7 bases. The CDR3 sequence is 16 residues long. The V gene's germline CDR1 is MNHEY and CDR2 SMNVEV (reference sequence). Trimming at V came to 5 bases and at J to 3 bases, leaving 9 bases not matched to a gene. Written as DNA, the CDR3 is TGTGCCAGCAGTCCCCGGCCAGGGGGATACACCGGGGAGCTGTTTTTT. Its protein is CASSPRPGGYTGELFF.

The chain uses TRBV15 and TRBJ2-7, with 12 bases fitting TRBD2. CDR3 length equals 18 residues. V lost 1 base, J lost 1 base, and 8 bases stayed unmatched. From germline, CDR1 is LNHNV and CDR2 YYDKDF (reference sequence). CDR3 DNA sequence: TGTGCCACCAGCAGAGCCCCCGGGACTAGCGGGTCATCCTACGAGCAGTACTTC. Residues: CATSRAPGTSGSSYEQYF.

This chain joins TRBV14 and TRBJ2-7; D is possibly TRBD1 (5 bases). V lost 3 bases and J lost 2, with 17 bases in between. This CDR3 contains 16 residues. CDR1 and CDR2 from the germline V gene are SGHDN and FVKESK. Here the CDR3 DNA reads TGTGCCAGCAGCCACCTTCAGGATTTAGGGGCCTACGAGCAGTACTTC. This codes for CASSHLQDLGAYEQYF.

The CDR3 DNA sequence: TGTGCCAGCAGGACCGGGACAAAGTACGAGCAGTACTTC. The encoded protein is CASRTGTKYEQYF. The chain uses TRBV6-1 and TRBJ2-7; the D gene is possibly TRBD1 (6 bases). The germline gives CDR1 MNHNS, CDR2 SASEGT. The CDR3 is 13 residues long. Trimming pared 6 bases from V and 4 bases from J, leaving 13 bases between.

This clone occurred many times. The chain is built from TRBV5-4 and TRBJ2-1, with TRBD1 matching over 7 bases. Germline V gene sequence: CDR1 SGHNT, CDR2 YYREEE (reference sequence). The length of the CDR3 is 15 residues. With 2 bases clipped from V and 6 bases from J, the junction kept 8 bases outside the gene matches. The CDR3 here is CASSFDRAVLNEQFF. In DNA form, the CDR3 reads TGTGCCAGCAGCTTCGACAGGGCGGTTCTCAATGAGCAGTTCTTC.